Following are 12 T cell receptor beta chains from one sample sequenced in a study of T-cell reconstitution after alpha-beta-depleted transplantation in children. TCRbeta library preparation incorporated unique molecular identifiers. TCRdb re-derived calls from the PCR reads in MiXCR, one entry per CDR3 protein. This table has under 60,000 distinct CDR3 sequences, over 4.5% appearing once. Material: PBMCs, mostly from graft donor cells, obtained 60 days after TCRalphabeta/CD19-depleted stem cell transplant. These receptor sequences come from a female patient aged 2-9 years who had a stem cell transplant for aplastic anemia, so the T cells may come from the graft donor.

This clonotype was observed many times. This chain links TRBV7-8 with TRBJ1-5; D perhaps matches TRBD1 (6 bases). CDR1 is SGHVS and CDR2 is FQNEAQ in the germline V gene. V gave up 1 base and J gave up 6 bases, with 19 bases separating them. CDR3 length: 17 amino acids. The CDR3 DNA sequence: TGTGCCAGCAGCTTAGAAATGGGCGGGGGGGCAGGTCAGCCCCAGCATTTT. Amino acids: CASSLEMGGGAGQPQHF. The whole variable domain, filled in from reference TRBV7-8 and TRBJ1-5, reads GAGVSQSPRYKVAKRGQDVALRCDPISGHVSLFWYQQALGQGPEFLTYFQNEAQLDKSGLPSDRFFAERPEGSVSTLKIQRTQQEDSAVYLCASSLEMGGGAGQPQHFGDGTRLSIL.

This clonotype was observed many times. The chain employs TRBV12-3 or TRBV12-4 and TRBJ2-7, with D hard to call. The V end was cut by 0 bases, the J end by 4 bases, with 19 bases between. The CDR3 totals 17 residues. DNA of the CDR3: TGTGCCAGCAGTTTAGCGCTTTTGGGTAGCCGTCCATACGAGCAGTACTTC. It yields the protein CASSLALLGSRPYEQYF.

This clonotype came up many times. J is TRBJ1-6 and V is TRBV6-6; TRBD1 might be the D (6 bases). Trimming pared 4 bases from V and 5 bases from J, leaving 12 bases between. The CDR3 contains 15 residues. Germline-derived CDR1 and CDR2 are MNHNY and SVGAGI (reference sequence). CDR3 sequence: CASSSDDRNNSPLHF. The CDR3 region has the DNA TGTGCCAGCAGTTCCGACGACAGGAATAATTCACCCCTCCACTTT.

This clonotype was detected many times. This sequence joins TRBV25-1 and TRBJ2-2; D is uncertain. V lost 7 bases and J 1 base, leaving 10 bases between the germline ends. Per germline, CDR1 MGHDK and CDR2 SYGVNS. The CDR3 consists of 14 residues. The CDR3 DNA reads as TGTGCCAGCACCCCGGCCCGGAACACCGGGGAGCTGTTTTTT. This gives the protein CASTPARNTGELFF.

The rearrangement joins TRBV3-1 to TRBJ2-7, with D uncertain. The CDR3 runs 13 residues. Germline values: CDR1 LGHDT, CDR2 YNNKEL (reference sequence). The V end was cut by 4 bases, the J end by 0 bases, with 7 bases between. The CDR3 spells CASSLLGSYEQYF. DNA for the CDR3: TGTGCCAGCAGCCTCCTAGGCTCCTACGAGCAGTACTTC.

This clonotype was seen at least ten times. The chain has TRBV6-6 and TRBJ2-7, with D hard to call. Trimming pared 6 bases from V and 4 bases from J, leaving 19 bases between. Germline assignment: CDR1 MNHNY and CDR2 SVGAGI (reference sequence). The CDR3 consists of 15 residues. CDR3 DNA sequence: TGTGCCAGCAGAGCCCGGACGGGTGGAGTTTACGAGCAGTACGTC. This gives the protein CASRARTGGVYEQYV.

This clonotype was found many times. The DNA of the CDR3 is TGTGCCAGCAGTGTTAGCGGGAGGGTGTACAATGAGCAGTTCTTC. Its translation is CASSVSGRVYNEQFF. The chain uses TRBV12-3 or TRBV12-4 and TRBJ2-1, with TRBD2 matching over 11 bases. CDR3 length equals 15 residues. Trimming cost V 5 bases and J 4 bases; bases outside gene matches: 4.

This clonotype showed up many times. This sequence joins TRBV12-3 or TRBV12-4 and TRBJ2-2, with D possibly TRBD2 on 6 matching bases. The CDR3 is 13 residues long. V was shortened by 5 bases and J by 6 bases, with 10 bases between the two germline ends. CDR3 residues: CASSPTRAGELFF. In DNA form, the CDR3 reads TGTGCCAGCAGTCCGACTAGGGCCGGGGAGCTGTTTTTT.

This clonotype was seen many times. V usage is TRBV10-1 and J usage is TRBJ2-2; the D gene is possibly TRBD2 (5 bases). Germline V gives CDR1 WNHNN, CDR2 SYGVQD (reference sequence). V lost 4 bases, J lost 6 bases, and 9 bases lay in between. The CDR3 has 13 residues. The CDR3: CASSGPGAGELFF. The CDR3 DNA sequence: TGCGCCAGCAGTGGGCCCGGGGCCGGGGAGCTGTTTTTT.

This clonotype was seen ten or more times. The chain links TRBV29-1 to TRBJ2-3; D remains ambiguous. Germline V lookup: CDR1 SQVTM, CDR2 ANQGSEA. The CDR3 has 12 amino acids. With 3 bases removed from V and 2 bases from J, the gap between germline ends came to 6 bases. The DNA of the CDR3 is TGCAGCGTTGAGGAGACCACAGATACGCAGTATTTT. It codes for CSVEETTDTQYF.

The rearrangement links TRBV28 to TRBJ2-3; D unclear. V dropped 3 bases and J dropped 0 bases, with 7 bases sitting between them. Germline lookup yields CDR1 MDHEN and CDR2 SYDVKM. There are 14 residues in the CDR3. CDR3 loop: CASSLEYSTDTQYF. The CDR3 region has the DNA TGTGCCAGCAGTTTGGAATATAGCACAGATACGCAGTATTTT.

This clonotype came up many times. This rearrangement joins TRBV6-5 to TRBJ2-2, with D maybe TRBD1 (6 bases). This CDR3 contains 16 residues. Germline-derived CDR1 and CDR2 are MNHEY and SVGAGI. Trimming removed 6 bases from V and 1 base from J, with 15 bases in between. The DNA of the CDR3 is TGTGCCAGCAGAGAGACAGGAAGCGGGAACACCGGGGAGCTGTTTTTT. It codes for CASRETGSGNTGELFF.